This paragraph covers one T cell receptor (beta chain) sequence. What it binds is unknown. At one of its ends the junction is not consistent with the germline gene, which may arise from a read error. MiXCR was run by TCRdb on the 5' RACE reads, yielding one entry per CDR3 protein. Here the sample spans roughly 340,000 distinct CDR3 sequences, roughly 27% being singletons. Donors were six healthy women in three monozygous twin pairs. All three twin pairs grew up together with likely shared infections and vaccines. The sample is drawn from a study of identical twins' blood T cells. Study context: Twelve libraries, six alpha and six beta, gave approximately 50 million reads.

Findings and caveats of the study: Abundant TCRbeta CDR3s overlapped more between twins than with unrelated donors.

The CDR3 totals 14 residues. Germline lookup yields CDR1 SNHLY and CDR2 FYNNEI. V usage is TRBV2 and J usage is TRBJ1-5; D is unclear. The origin of this receptor is a woman between 18 and 49 years old in good health. The specimen was PBMCs. CDR3 bases: TGTGCCAGCAGTGATCCCTTTCGCGATCAGCCCCGGCATTTT. Its protein is CASSDPFRDQPRHF.